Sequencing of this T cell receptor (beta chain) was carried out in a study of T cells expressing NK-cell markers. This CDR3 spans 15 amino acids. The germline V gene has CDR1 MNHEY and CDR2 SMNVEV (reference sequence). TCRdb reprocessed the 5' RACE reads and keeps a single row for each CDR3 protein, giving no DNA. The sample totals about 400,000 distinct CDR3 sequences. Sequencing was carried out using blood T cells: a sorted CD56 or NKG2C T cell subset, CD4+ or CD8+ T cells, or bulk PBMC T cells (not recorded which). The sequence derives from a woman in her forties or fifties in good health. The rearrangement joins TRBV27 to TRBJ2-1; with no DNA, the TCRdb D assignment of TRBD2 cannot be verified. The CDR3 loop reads CASSLGGKRYNEQFF.